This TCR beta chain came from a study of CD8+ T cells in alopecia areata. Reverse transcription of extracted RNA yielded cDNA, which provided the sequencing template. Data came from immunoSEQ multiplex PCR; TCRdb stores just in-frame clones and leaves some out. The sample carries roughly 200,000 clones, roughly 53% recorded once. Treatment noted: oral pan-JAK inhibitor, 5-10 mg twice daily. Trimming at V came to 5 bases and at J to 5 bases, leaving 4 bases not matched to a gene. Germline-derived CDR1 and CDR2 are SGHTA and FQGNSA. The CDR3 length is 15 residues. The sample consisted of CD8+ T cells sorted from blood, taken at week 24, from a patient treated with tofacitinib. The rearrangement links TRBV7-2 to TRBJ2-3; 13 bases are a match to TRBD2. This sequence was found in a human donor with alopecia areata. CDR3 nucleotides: TGTGCCAGCAGCCATACTAGCGGGGGGGGAGATACGCAGTATTTT. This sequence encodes CASSHTSGGGDTQYF.